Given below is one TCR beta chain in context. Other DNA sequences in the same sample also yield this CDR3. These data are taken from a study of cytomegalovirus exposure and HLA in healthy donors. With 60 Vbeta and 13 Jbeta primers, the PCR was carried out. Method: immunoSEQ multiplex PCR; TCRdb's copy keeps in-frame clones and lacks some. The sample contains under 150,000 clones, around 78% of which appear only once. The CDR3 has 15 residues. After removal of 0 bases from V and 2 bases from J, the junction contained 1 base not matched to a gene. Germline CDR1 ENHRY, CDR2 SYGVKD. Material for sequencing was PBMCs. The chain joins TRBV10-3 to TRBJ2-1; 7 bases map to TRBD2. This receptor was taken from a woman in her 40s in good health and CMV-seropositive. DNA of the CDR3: TGTGCCATCAGTGAGTCACGGGAGGCCTACAATGAGCAGTTCTTC. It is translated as CAISESREAYNEQFF.